The rows below give T cell receptor beta chains drawn from one sample of a study of cytomegalovirus exposure and HLA in healthy donors. The data were produced by immunoSEQ multiplex PCR, yet TCRdb's version contains in-frame clones alone and is incomplete. Of about 150,000 clones in the sample, about 75% were seen once. The sequenced sample was PBMCs. All receptors derive from a man aged 30 to 39 in good health and CMV-seronegative. Each CDR3 is given with its conserved first and last residue. A D gene is named only where the DNA matches it firmly. Some rows have no size entry. The others give once, few or many, or a class for an expanded clone.

TRBD1 | TRBV2 | . | CAGQEQGNTGELFF
. | TRBV5-1 | few | CASSPRQGRSYEQYF
. | TRBV4-2 | few | CASSQGGQTGELFF
. | TRBV7-2 | once | CASSLGAGTDTQYF
. | TRBV6-4 | . | CASSEDRQSFTQYF
. | TRBV7-9 | . | CASSLRPRTPSGVNEKLFF
TRBD2 | TRBV28 | . | CASTGRGDTQYF
. | TRBV9 | . | CASSPDGLDTQYF
. | TRBV2 | . | CASRLLETQYF
. | TRBV14 | . | CASQDQGRYEQYF
TRBD1 | TRBV6-1 | . | CASRLAGQGLYGYTF
. | TRBV6-1 | . | CASSEGGPSRDTYNEQFF
. | TRBV29-1 | once | CSVEDAVNEQFF
. | TRBV4-1 | . | CASSQGGRLEYNEQFF
TRBD1 | TRBV5-1 | . | CASSAGTGTYEQYF
TRBD2 | TRBV19 | . | CASSVGLAGKETQYF
TRBD2 | TRBV5-1 | . | CASSIAGGDDEQYF
TRBD1 | TRBV7-8 | . | CASSRRQGSSGNTIYF
TRBD1 | TRBV5-1 | . | CASSSNDRGSTEAFF
. | TRBV19 | . | CASSGEQGFRYNEQFF
. | TRBV28 | . | CASSHRIWVDSLNTEAFF
TRBD2 | TRBV5-8 | . | CASSLVETSAIRQFF
TRBD2 | TRBV11-2 | once | CASSLVGGLAGRVF
TRBD1 | TRBV6-1 | . | CASSVQGADGELFF
. | TRBV19 | . | CASSPGQYGYTF
. | TRBV6-1 | . | CASSERTSFADTQYF
TRBD1 | TRBV19 | . | CATTPGDRGHEQYF
. | TRBV30 | . | CAWRVQAYEQYF